This is a list of T cell receptor beta chains from one sample in a study of blood T cell repertoires in COVID-19. Method: immunoSEQ multiplex PCR; TCRdb's copy keeps in-frame clones and lacks some. The sample yields 40,000 to 50,000 clones, roughly nine tenths seen once. Sequenced: peripheral blood. The receptors stem from a middle-aged man with active COVID-19. Both conserved end residues are part of each CDR3. A D gene is named only where the DNA matches it firmly. Rows give clone size only sometimes, using once, few, many, or a class for an expanded clone.

d_call: TRBD1; j_call: TRBJ2-7; clone_size: .; v_call: TRBV7-7; cdr3_nt: TGTGCCAGCAGCCGAGGGGACAGGGCCTCCTACGAGCAGTACTTC; cdr3_aa: CASSRGDRASYEQYF
d_call: .; j_call: TRBJ1-2; clone_size: .; v_call: TRBV28; cdr3_nt: TGTGCCAGCAGTTTCCGCCCGGGACTGTGCACCTTC; cdr3_aa: CASSFRPGLCTF
d_call: TRBD2; j_call: TRBJ2-1; clone_size: .; v_call: TRBV19; cdr3_nt: TGTGCCAGTAGCCACACTACTAGCGGGACTGCCAATGAGCAGTTCTTC; cdr3_aa: CASSHTTSGTANEQFF
d_call: TRBD2; j_call: TRBJ2-3; clone_size: .; v_call: TRBV7-2; cdr3_nt: TGTGCCAGCAAATTAGCGGGAGGGCCCACAGATACGCAGTATTTT; cdr3_aa: CASKLAGGPTDTQYF
d_call: TRBD1; j_call: TRBJ1-5; clone_size: .; v_call: TRBV6-2/TRBV6-3; cdr3_nt: TGTGCCAGCAGGCCTCTTACAGGGGAGGTTCAGCCCCAGCATTTT; cdr3_aa: CASRPLTGEVQPQHF
d_call: TRBD1; j_call: TRBJ2-7; clone_size: .; v_call: TRBV7-3; cdr3_nt: TGTGCCAGCAGGGACGACAGGGGGTCGAACGAGCAGTACTTC; cdr3_aa: CASRDDRGSNEQYF
d_call: .; j_call: TRBJ2-5; clone_size: .; v_call: TRBV11-1; cdr3_nt: TGTGCCAGCAGCTTGGCCGATCAAGAGACCCAGTACTTC; cdr3_aa: CASSLADQETQYF
d_call: TRBD2; j_call: TRBJ2-5; clone_size: .; v_call: TRBV2; cdr3_nt: TGTGCCAGGTCGGGGACTAGCGGGAGGGCCCAAGAGACCCAGTACTTC; cdr3_aa: CARSGTSGRAQETQYF
d_call: .; j_call: TRBJ2-7; clone_size: .; v_call: TRBV12-3/TRBV12-4; cdr3_nt: TGTGCCAGCAGGATGGGGGAAGGGGGCGAGCAGTACTTC; cdr3_aa: CASRMGEGGEQYF
d_call: .; j_call: TRBJ1-1; clone_size: .; v_call: TRBV28; cdr3_nt: TGTGCCAGCAGGAAACAGGGTAACACTGAAGCTTTCTTT; cdr3_aa: CASRKQGNTEAFF
d_call: TRBD2; j_call: TRBJ2-7; clone_size: .; v_call: TRBV29-1; cdr3_nt: TGCAGCGTCCTCGGGGGGGGTAACCTACGGGAGCAGTACTTC; cdr3_aa: CSVLGGGNLREQYF
d_call: TRBD1; j_call: TRBJ2-7; clone_size: .; v_call: TRBV28; cdr3_nt: TGTGCCAGCAGCCGGGTCAGGACAGGGGGTCGCTACGAGCAGTACTTC; cdr3_aa: CASSRVRTGGRYEQYF
d_call: .; j_call: TRBJ2-1; clone_size: .; v_call: TRBV7-9; cdr3_nt: TGTGCCAGCAGCATAACGGGGTTCGTGGATGAGCAGTTCTTC; cdr3_aa: CASSITGFVDEQFF
d_call: TRBD1; j_call: TRBJ2-1; clone_size: .; v_call: TRBV6-6; cdr3_nt: TGTGCCAGCAGGACCGGGACAGGGGGCAATGAGCAGTTCTTC; cdr3_aa: CASRTGTGGNEQFF
d_call: .; j_call: TRBJ2-2; clone_size: .; v_call: TRBV29-1; cdr3_nt: TGCAGCGGATTGGGAGGTCACACCGGGGAGCTGTTTTTT; cdr3_aa: CSGLGGHTGELFF
d_call: .; j_call: TRBJ1-1; clone_size: .; v_call: TRBV9; cdr3_nt: TGTGCCAGCACCTCCTCCAGACATGAAGCTTTCTTT; cdr3_aa: CASTSSRHEAFF
d_call: TRBD2; j_call: TRBJ2-1; clone_size: .; v_call: TRBV3-1/TRBV3-2; cdr3_nt: TGTGCCAGCAGCCATGCCGCGGGAGGTGATGATGAGCAGTTCTTC; cdr3_aa: CASSHAAGGDDEQFF
d_call: .; j_call: TRBJ1-5; clone_size: .; v_call: TRBV19; cdr3_nt: TGTGCCAGTAGTATAGATTACCTAGGGGATAGCAATCAGCCCCAGCATTTT; cdr3_aa: CASSIDYLGDSNQPQHF
d_call: TRBD1; j_call: TRBJ2-1; clone_size: .; v_call: TRBV9; cdr3_nt: TGTGCCAGCAGCTCCTCCGGGACAGGGCACTTCCATGAGCAGTTCTTC; cdr3_aa: CASSSSGTGHFHEQFF
d_call: TRBD1; j_call: TRBJ2-1; clone_size: few; v_call: TRBV6-2/TRBV6-3; cdr3_nt: TGTGCCAGCAGTTACGATGCGGGACAGGGGAACAATGAGCAGTTCTTC; cdr3_aa: CASSYDAGQGNNEQFF
d_call: .; j_call: TRBJ1-5; clone_size: .; v_call: TRBV28; cdr3_nt: TGTGCCACCCATGGGGGAGGGTACGTTCAGCCCCAGCATTTT; cdr3_aa: CATHGGGYVQPQHF
d_call: .; j_call: TRBJ1-2; clone_size: .; v_call: TRBV20-1; cdr3_nt: TGCAGTGGGGCGCCAGGGAAAGGCTACACCTTC; cdr3_aa: CSGAPGKGYTF
d_call: .; j_call: TRBJ2-5; clone_size: .; v_call: TRBV10-3; cdr3_nt: TGTGCCATCAGTGAGTCTAACCAGCAAGAGACCCAGTACTTC; cdr3_aa: CAISESNQQETQYF
d_call: TRBD2; j_call: TRBJ2-7; clone_size: .; v_call: TRBV27; cdr3_nt: TGTGCCAGCAGTCCCGGGGGGGGCTGGGACTACGAGCAGTACTTC; cdr3_aa: CASSPGGGWDYEQYF
d_call: TRBD2; j_call: TRBJ2-1; clone_size: .; v_call: TRBV5-1; cdr3_nt: TGCGCCAGCAGCACAGAAGGGACTAGCGGAAGCTCCTACAATGAGCAGTTCTTC; cdr3_aa: CASSTEGTSGSSYNEQFF
d_call: .; j_call: TRBJ1-5; clone_size: .; v_call: TRBV11-2; cdr3_nt: TGTGCCAGCGGCCTCGGGGGGAATCAGCCCCAGCATTTT; cdr3_aa: CASGLGGNQPQHF
d_call: .; j_call: TRBJ2-4; clone_size: .; v_call: TRBV19; cdr3_nt: TGTGCCAGTAGTGACCGTCGGACAGACTTTGTAGCCAAAAACATTCAGTACTTC; cdr3_aa: CASSDRRTDFVAKNIQYF
d_call: TRBD1; j_call: TRBJ2-3; clone_size: .; v_call: TRBV7-9; cdr3_nt: TGTGCCAGCAGCCCGGGACAGGGTTTGGCAGATACGCAGTATTTT; cdr3_aa: CASSPGQGLADTQYF
d_call: .; j_call: TRBJ2-1; clone_size: .; v_call: TRBV18; cdr3_nt: TGTGCCAGCTCACCGAAACAGGAAAACAATGAGCAGTTCTTC; cdr3_aa: CASSPKQENNEQFF
d_call: .; j_call: TRBJ1-1; clone_size: .; v_call: TRBV2; cdr3_nt: TGTGCCAGCAGTGTGGACAGTCCCACTGAAGCTTTCTTT; cdr3_aa: CASSVDSPTEAFF
d_call: TRBD1; j_call: TRBJ2-1; clone_size: .; v_call: TRBV14; cdr3_nt: TGTGCCAGCAGCTTCGACAGGGTGAATGAGCAGTTCTTC; cdr3_aa: CASSFDRVNEQFF
d_call: TRBD1; j_call: TRBJ1-1; clone_size: few; v_call: TRBV4-3; cdr3_nt: TGCGCCAGCAGCCAAGATTGGACAGGGGGAGGGGTTACTGAAGCTTTCTTT; cdr3_aa: CASSQDWTGGGVTEAFF
d_call: .; j_call: TRBJ2-3; clone_size: .; v_call: TRBV9; cdr3_nt: TGTGCCAGCAGTGACGACCCAGATAGCGGCACAGATACGCAGTATTTT; cdr3_aa: CASSDDPDSGTDTQYF
d_call: .; j_call: TRBJ2-7; clone_size: .; v_call: TRBV28; cdr3_nt: TGTGCCAGCAGCTCCCGACAGGTCGAGCAGTACTTC; cdr3_aa: CASSSRQVEQYF
d_call: TRBD2; j_call: TRBJ2-7; clone_size: .; v_call: TRBV28; cdr3_nt: TGTGCCACCCGTACTAGCGGGATTTACGAGCAGTACTTC; cdr3_aa: CATRTSGIYEQYF
d_call: .; j_call: TRBJ2-5; clone_size: .; v_call: TRBV10-3; cdr3_nt: TGTGCCATCAGTGAGTCCTCAGGGGGGGAGACCCAGTACTTC; cdr3_aa: CAISESSGGETQYF
d_call: TRBD1; j_call: TRBJ1-1; clone_size: .; v_call: TRBV5-5; cdr3_nt: TGTGCCAGCAGCTGGGCCGGGGGACAGGGTGTCACTGAAGCTTTCTTT; cdr3_aa: CASSWAGGQGVTEAFF
d_call: TRBD1; j_call: TRBJ1-1; clone_size: .; v_call: TRBV9; cdr3_nt: TGTGCCAGCAGCGTCACCGGGACAGGGTTGTTCGACACTGAAGCTTTCTTT; cdr3_aa: CASSVTGTGLFDTEAFF
d_call: .; j_call: TRBJ1-1; clone_size: .; v_call: TRBV2; cdr3_nt: TGTGCCAGCAGTTTGAGTTTAAGAGTGTCTGAAGCTTTCTTT; cdr3_aa: CASSLSLRVSEAFF
d_call: .; j_call: TRBJ2-5; clone_size: once; v_call: TRBV7-3; cdr3_nt: TGTGCCAGCAGCTCAGGGCGTAGACAGCAAGAGACCCAGTACTTC; cdr3_aa: CASSSGRRQQETQYF
d_call: .; j_call: TRBJ1-6; clone_size: once; v_call: TRBV28; cdr3_nt: TGTGCCAGCAGTTTAGGGGAGCTACCCCTCCACTTT; cdr3_aa: CASSLGELPLHF
d_call: TRBD2; j_call: TRBJ2-1; clone_size: .; v_call: TRBV5-6; cdr3_nt: TGTGCCAGCAGCTTGACACTAGCGGGAGAGGATGAGCAGTTCTTC; cdr3_aa: CASSLTLAGEDEQFF
d_call: .; j_call: TRBJ2-1; clone_size: .; v_call: TRBV28; cdr3_nt: TGTGCCAGCACCCCAGCTCTCTCGGGGAATGAGCAGTTCTTC; cdr3_aa: CASTPALSGNEQFF
d_call: .; j_call: TRBJ2-2; clone_size: .; v_call: TRBV5-8; cdr3_nt: TGTGCCAGCAGTTACCCGGGACAAAACACCGGGGAGCTGTTTTTT; cdr3_aa: CASSYPGQNTGELFF
d_call: .; j_call: TRBJ2-1; clone_size: .; v_call: TRBV18; cdr3_nt: TGTGCCAGCTCTGTCATATTGGTCCCTAGCCCCTACAATGAGCAGTTCTTC; cdr3_aa: CASSVILVPSPYNEQFF